This is a list of T cell receptor beta chains from one sample in a study of cytomegalovirus exposure and HLA in healthy donors. Sequencing was performed with immunoSEQ multiplex PCR; in TCRdb, only in-frame clones are kept and a portion is missing. The sample contains about 180,000 clones, about four fifths of which appear only once. Sequencing input: PBMCs. Receptors were obtained from a male donor in good health and CMV-seronegative. CDR3s include the opening cysteine and the closing phenylalanine or tryptophan. A D gene is named only where the DNA matches it firmly. Only some rows state a clone size, as once, few, many or a class for expanded clones.

>.|TRBJ2-7|15|.|TRBV4-1
CASSQGTMVTYEQYF
TGCGCCAGCAGCCAAGGGACTATGGTTACCTACGAGCAGTACTTC
>.|TRBJ1-5|14|.|TRBV6-5
CASRGGYSNQPQHF
TGTGCCAGCAGAGGAGGGTATAGCAATCAGCCCCAGCATTTT
>.|TRBJ2-3|13|TRBD2|TRBV5-4
CAQGTSGTDTQYF
TGTGCCCAGGGAACTAGCGGCACAGATACGCAGTATTTT
>.|TRBJ2-7|18|TRBD2|TRBV11-3
CASTVNRGSGIPRNEQYF
TGTGCCAGCACCGTTAATAGGGGAAGCGGGATCCCTAGGAACGAGCAGTACTTC
>.|TRBJ1-2|15|TRBD1|TRBV27
CASSTHGQAIGGYTF
TGTGCCAGCAGTACCCACGGACAGGCTATTGGGGGCTACACCTTC
>.|TRBJ2-7|16|TRBD2|TRBV6-5
CASSYSYGTSGTEQYF
TGTGCCAGCAGTTACTCCTATGGGACTAGCGGTACCGAGCAGTACTTC
>.|TRBJ2-7|14|.|TRBV6-5
CASSYSYSSYEQYF
TGTGCCAGCAGTTACAGTTATAGCTCCTACGAGCAGTACTTC
>.|TRBJ1-2|13|.|TRBV10-3
CAITPDSPYGYTF
TGTGCCATCACCCCGGACAGCCCTTATGGCTACACCTTC
>.|TRBJ1-5|14|TRBD1|TRBV28
CASGDRGGNQPQHF
TGTGCCAGCGGAGACAGGGGTGGCAATCAGCCCCAGCATTTT
>.|TRBJ2-7|15|TRBD1|TRBV28
CASSQAPGTAYEQYF
TGTGCCAGCAGCCAAGCTCCCGGGACAGCATACGAGCAGTACTTC
>.|TRBJ1-5|17|.|TRBV21-1
CASSPSRGVWEWRPQHF
TGTGCCAGCAGCCCCTCTCGGGGTGTATGGGAATGGAGGCCCCAGCATTTT
>.|TRBJ1-4|13|TRBD1|TRBV5-1
CASSRDREQKLFF
TGCGCCAGCAGCCGGGACAGGGAGCAAAAACTGTTTTTT
>.|TRBJ2-2|14|.|TRBV28
CASSLVEASGELFF
TGTGCCAGCAGTTTAGTGGAGGCGTCCGGGGAGCTGTTTTTT
>.|TRBJ1-1|13|.|TRBV2
CASRVTGLTEAFF
TGTGCCAGCAGGGTCACAGGTTTGACTGAAGCTTTCTTT
>.|TRBJ2-5|18|TRBD2|TRBV18
CASSPRSLAGPRGMTQYF
TGTGCCAGCTCACCACGATCACTAGCGGGACCCAGGGGGATGACCCAGTACTTC
>.|TRBJ1-1|14|TRBD1|TRBV7-2
CASSLVGQGVEAFF
TGTGCCAGCAGCTTAGTGGGACAGGGGGTTGAAGCTTTCTTT
>.|TRBJ2-3|12|.|TRBV7-3
CASSRTGDTQYF
TGTGCCAGCAGCCGTACGGGGGATACGCAGTATTTT
>.|TRBJ1-1|14|.|TRBV5-1
CASSRQSSNTEAFF
TGCGCCAGCAGCAGACAGTCCTCGAACACTGAAGCTTTCTTT
>.|TRBJ2-1|16|.|TRBV6-5
CASSYSSSHPRGEQFF
TGTGCCAGCAGTTACTCGAGTAGCCATCCCAGGGGTGAGCAGTTCTTC
>.|TRBJ2-2|14|TRBD1|TRBV7-9
CASRLDRGPGELFF
TGTGCCAGCAGATTGGACAGGGGGCCCGGGGAGCTGTTTTTT
>.|TRBJ1-2|13|TRBD1|TRBV28
CASSFNRGWGYTF
TGTGCCAGCAGTTTTAACAGGGGGTGGGGCTACACCTTC
>.|TRBJ2-7|14|TRBD2|TRBV5-4
CASSPPGGPYEQYF
TGTGCCAGCAGCCCCCCGGGAGGTCCCTACGAGCAGTACTTC
>.|TRBJ2-7|11|.|TRBV27
CASSSIYEQYF
TGTGCCAGCAGTTCAATCTACGAGCAGTACTTC
>.|TRBJ2-7|16|TRBD1|TRBV15
CATSFAGGQGDYEQYF
TGTGCCACCAGCTTTGCGGGCGGACAGGGGGACTACGAGCAGTACTTC
>once|TRBJ1-2|13|TRBD1|TRBV5-1
CASSFTGALGYTF
TGCGCCAGCAGCTTTACAGGGGCCCTTGGCTACACCTTC
>.|TRBJ1-6|17|.|TRBV7-6
CASSLEQEPSYNSPLHF
TGTGCCAGCAGCTTAGAACAGGAGCCCTCCTATAATTCACCCCTCCACTTT
>.|TRBJ1-5|13|.|TRBV6-5
CASSLRRYQPQHF
TGTGCCAGCAGTCTAAGGAGATATCAGCCCCAGCATTTT
>.|TRBJ1-5|14|TRBD1|TRBV10-3
CAISPNRGAQPQHF
TGTGCCATCAGCCCAAACAGGGGCGCTCAGCCCCAGCATTTT
>.|TRBJ1-3|20|.|TRBV21-1
CASSKRGRRAENSSGNTIYF
TGTGCCAGCAGCAAAAGGGGGCGGCGGGCCGAAAACAGCTCTGGAAACACCATATATTTT
>.|TRBJ1-5|15|TRBD1|TRBV4-1
CASSRQGGSNQPQHF
TGCGCCAGCAGCCGACAGGGCGGTAGCAATCAGCCCCAGCATTTT
>.|TRBJ1-1|16|TRBD1|TRBV28
CASPGRDRDMNTEAFF
TGTGCCAGCCCCGGCCGGGACAGAGATATGAACACTGAAGCTTTCTTT
>.|TRBJ1-5|15|.|TRBV12-5
CASAEFRDSNQPQHF
TGTGCTAGTGCCGAATTCAGGGATAGCAATCAGCCCCAGCATTTT
>once|TRBJ2-3|12|.|TRBV10-3
CAIKAPTDTQYF
TGTGCCATCAAAGCGCCCACAGATACGCAGTATTTT
>once|TRBJ2-1|13|TRBD2|TRBV13
CASSPAGVYEQFF
TGTGCCAGCAGCCCAGCGGGAGTCTATGAGCAGTTCTTC
>.|TRBJ2-3|12|.|TRBV5-1
CASSLAYGTQYF
TGCGCCAGCAGCTTGGCCTATGGTACGCAGTATTTT
>once|TRBJ2-3|17|TRBD1|TRBV9
CASSVAPGQGYTDTQYF
TGTGCCAGCAGCGTCGCCCCGGGACAGGGATACACAGATACGCAGTATTTT
>.|TRBJ1-5|16|TRBD1|TRBV6-5
CASSYSWGQSNQPQHF
TGTGCCAGCAGTTACTCGTGGGGACAGAGCAATCAGCCCCAGCATTTT